This passage covers 7 T cell receptor beta chains from one sample sequenced in a study of T-cell memory formation after mild COVID-19. TCRdb independently ran MiXCR on the 5' RACE reads; one entry per CDR3 protein. Of roughly 100,000 distinct CDR3 sequences in the sample, around 15% were seen once. Sample: PBMCs or a T cell subset sorted from them (not recorded which). The source is an adult woman who had mild COVID-19 (a few samples of this study predate the infection). Cell type and time point are not known.

This clonotype was observed a handful of times. The chain has TRBV12-3 or TRBV12-4 and TRBJ1-2, with D tentatively TRBD1 (6 bases). V was pared by 7 bases and J by 4 bases, with 16 bases between. The CDR3 covers 14 residues. CDR3 sequence reads: CASTSITGSYGYTF. As DNA, the CDR3 is TGTGCCAGCACCTCTATCACAGGGAGCTATGGCTACACCTTC.

V usage is TRBV29-1 and J usage is TRBJ2-3; TRBD1 might be the D (5 bases). Germline CDR1 is SQVTM and CDR2 is ANQGSEA. The CDR3 is 17 residues long. Trimming took 3 bases from V and 4 from J, leaving 23 bases between them. The DNA for the CDR3 is TGCAGCGTTGACGGACCGGCGCAGGGCGTTGGCGCAGATACGCAGTATTTT. Amino acid sequence: CSVDGPAQGVGADTQYF.

This clonotype was counted only a few times. The rearrangement joins TRBV6-1 to TRBJ1-5; D is possibly TRBD1 (5 bases). The CDR3 has 16 amino acids. V lost 6 bases to trimming and J lost 0 bases, with 15 bases between them. Germline values: CDR1 MNHNS, CDR2 SASEGT. CDR3 sequence: CASSAGTPYSNQPQHF. CDR3 in DNA: TGTGCCAGCAGCGCCGGGACCCCGTATAGCAATCAGCCCCAGCATTTT.

This sequence joins TRBV11-2 and TRBJ1-1; 8 bases are shared with TRBD1. J lost 0 bases, V lost 5 bases, and 8 bases had no gene match. The CDR3 sequence is 16 residues long. Germline CDR1 reads SGHAT; CDR2 reads FQNNGV. CDR3 coding DNA: TGTGCCAGCAGCGCGAGCCCGGGACAGGTGAACACTGAAGCTTTCTTT. Encoded protein: CASSASPGQVNTEAFF.

This chain joins TRBV5-1 and TRBJ2-3; no clear D. Germline values: CDR1 SGHRS, CDR2 YFSETQ. V lost 4 bases and J lost 1, with 7 bases in between. The CDR3 runs to 13 residues. The CDR3 coding sequence is TGCGCCAGCAGCCCCGACCGCACAGATACGCAGTATTTT. It is translated as CASSPDRTDTQYF. Full variable domain (outside the CDR3, taken from reference TRBV5-1 and TRBJ2-3): KAGVTQTPRYLIKTRGQQVTLSCSPISGHRSVSWYQQTPGQGLQFLFEYFSETQRNKGNFPGRFSGRQFSNSRSEMNVSTLELGDSALYLCASSPDRTDTQYFGPGTRLTVL.

The table lists this clonotype with a few counts. V usage is TRBV7-8 and J usage is TRBJ1-2; no definite D call. V gave up 2 bases and J gave up 3 bases, with 19 bases separating them. CDR1 and CDR2 from the germline V gene are SGHVS and FQNEAQ. CDR3 size: 17 residues. CDR3 residues: CASSLIPSTPLDYGYTF. The CDR3 bases are TGTGCCAGCAGCTTAATCCCCAGTACACCTCTCGACTATGGCTACACCTTC. Full variable domain (remainder filled in from reference TRBV7-8 and TRBJ1-2): GAGVSQSPRYKVAKRGQDVALRCDPISGHVSLFWYQQALGQGPEFLTYFQNEAQLDKSGLPSDRFFAERPEGSVSTLKIQRTQQEDSAVYLCASSLIPSTPLDYGYTFGSGTRLTVV.

The chain is built from TRBV5-6 and TRBJ2-7; D is perhaps TRBD2 (6 bases). V was clipped by 4 bases and J by 6 bases, with 14 bases between them. Germline V lookup: CDR1 SGHDT, CDR2 YYEEEE. This CDR3 is built from 13 residues. The CDR3 DNA reads as TGTGCCAGCAGCCCCTTGGGGGGTGGCGAGCAGTACTTC. It yields the protein CASSPLGGGEQYF. Full variable domain (outside the CDR3, taken from reference TRBV5-6 and TRBJ2-7): DAGVTQSPTHLIKTRGQQVTLRCSPKSGHDTVSWYQQALGQGPQFIFQYYEEEERQRGNFPDRFSGHQFPNYSSELNVNALLLGDSALYLCASSPLGGGEQYFGPGTRLTVT.